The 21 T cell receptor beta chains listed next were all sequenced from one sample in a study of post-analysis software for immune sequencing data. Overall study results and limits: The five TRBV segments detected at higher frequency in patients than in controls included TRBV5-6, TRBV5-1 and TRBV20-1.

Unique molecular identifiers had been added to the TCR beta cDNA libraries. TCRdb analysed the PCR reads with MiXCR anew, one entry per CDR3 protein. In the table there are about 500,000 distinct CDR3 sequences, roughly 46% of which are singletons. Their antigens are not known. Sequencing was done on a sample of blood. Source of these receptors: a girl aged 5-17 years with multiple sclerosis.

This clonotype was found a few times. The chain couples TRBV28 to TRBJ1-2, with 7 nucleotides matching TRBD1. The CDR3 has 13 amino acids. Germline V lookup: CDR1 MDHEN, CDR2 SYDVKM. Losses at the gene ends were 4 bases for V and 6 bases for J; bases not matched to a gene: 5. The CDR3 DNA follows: TGTGCCAGCAGTTCCAATACAGGGGATGGCTACACCTTC. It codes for CASSSNTGDGYTF.

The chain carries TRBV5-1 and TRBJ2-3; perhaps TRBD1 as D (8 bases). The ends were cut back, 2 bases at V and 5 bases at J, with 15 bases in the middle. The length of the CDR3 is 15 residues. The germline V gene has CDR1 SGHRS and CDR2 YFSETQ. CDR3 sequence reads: CASSLTTGGGDTQYF. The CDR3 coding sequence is TGCGCCAGCAGCTTAACCACAGGGGGGGGAGATACGCAGTATTTT.

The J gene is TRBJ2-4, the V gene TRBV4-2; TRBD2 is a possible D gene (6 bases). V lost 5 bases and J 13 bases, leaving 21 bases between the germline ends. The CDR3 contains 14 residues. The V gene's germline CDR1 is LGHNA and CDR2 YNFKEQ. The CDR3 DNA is TGTGCCAGCAGCTTAGGAGGGCCCATCGGTGAGCAGTACTTC. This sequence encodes CASSLGGPIGEQYF.

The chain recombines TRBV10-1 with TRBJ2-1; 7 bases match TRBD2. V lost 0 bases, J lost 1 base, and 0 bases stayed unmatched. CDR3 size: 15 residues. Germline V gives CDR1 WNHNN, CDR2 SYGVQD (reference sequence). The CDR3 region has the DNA TGCGCCAGCAGTGAGTCGGGGGGGTCCTACAATGAGCAGTTCTTC. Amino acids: CASSESGGSYNEQFF.

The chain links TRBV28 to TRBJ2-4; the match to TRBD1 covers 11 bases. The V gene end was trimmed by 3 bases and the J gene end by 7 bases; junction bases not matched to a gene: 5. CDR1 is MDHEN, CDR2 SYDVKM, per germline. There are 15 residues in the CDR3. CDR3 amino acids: CASSFAGTGGNIQYF. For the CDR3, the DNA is TGTGCCAGCAGTTTTGCCGGGACAGGGGGGAACATTCAGTACTTC.

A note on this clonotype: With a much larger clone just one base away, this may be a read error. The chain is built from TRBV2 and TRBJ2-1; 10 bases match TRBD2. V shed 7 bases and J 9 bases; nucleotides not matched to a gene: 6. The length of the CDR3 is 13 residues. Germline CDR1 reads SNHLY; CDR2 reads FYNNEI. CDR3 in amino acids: CASMRGLAAEQFF. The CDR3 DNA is TGTGCCAGCATGCGAGGACTAGCGGCTGAGCAGTTCTTC.

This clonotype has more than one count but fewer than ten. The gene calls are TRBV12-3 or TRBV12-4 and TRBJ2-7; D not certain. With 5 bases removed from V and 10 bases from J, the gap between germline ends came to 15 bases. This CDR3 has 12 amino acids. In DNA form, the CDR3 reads TGTGCCAGCAGTCCCGTCGGATCTACCCAGTACTTC. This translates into CASSPVGSTQYF.

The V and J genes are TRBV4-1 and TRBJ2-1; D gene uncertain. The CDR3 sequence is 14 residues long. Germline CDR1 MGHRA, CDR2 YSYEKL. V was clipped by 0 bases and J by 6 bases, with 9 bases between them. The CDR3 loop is CASSQEGGFNEQFF. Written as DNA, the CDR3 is TGCGCCAGCAGCCAAGAAGGCGGTTTCAATGAGCAGTTCTTC.

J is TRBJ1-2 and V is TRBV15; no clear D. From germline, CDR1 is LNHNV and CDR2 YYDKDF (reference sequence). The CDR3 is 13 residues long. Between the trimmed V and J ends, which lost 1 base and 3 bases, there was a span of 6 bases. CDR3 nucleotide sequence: TGTGCCACCAGCAGAGGGGTGGACTATGGCTACACCTTC. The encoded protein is CATSRGVDYGYTF. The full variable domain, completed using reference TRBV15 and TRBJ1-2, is DAMVIQNPRYQVTQFGKPVTLSCSQTLNHNVMYWYQQKSSQAPKLLFHYYDKDFNNEADTPDNFQSRRPNTSFCFLDIRSPGLGDTAMYLCATSRGVDYGYTFGSGTRLTVV.

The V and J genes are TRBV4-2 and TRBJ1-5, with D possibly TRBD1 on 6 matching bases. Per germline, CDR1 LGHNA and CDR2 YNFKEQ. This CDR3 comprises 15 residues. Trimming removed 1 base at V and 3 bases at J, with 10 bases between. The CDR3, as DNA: TGTGCCAGCAGCCAAGTGGACAGAGACAATCAGCCCCAGCATTTT. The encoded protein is CASSQVDRDNQPQHF.

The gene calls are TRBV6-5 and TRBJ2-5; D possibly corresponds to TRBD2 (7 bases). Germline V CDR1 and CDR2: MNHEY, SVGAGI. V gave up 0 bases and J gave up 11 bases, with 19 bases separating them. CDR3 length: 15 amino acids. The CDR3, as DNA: TGTGCCAGCAGTTACTCGACGGGGGGCCCTGGGGAGCAGTACTTC. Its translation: CASSYSTGGPGEQYF.

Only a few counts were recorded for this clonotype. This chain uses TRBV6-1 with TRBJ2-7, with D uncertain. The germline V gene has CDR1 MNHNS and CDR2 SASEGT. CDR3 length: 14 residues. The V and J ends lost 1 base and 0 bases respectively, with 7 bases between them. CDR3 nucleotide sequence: TGTGCCAGCAGTGAAGTTGACGGCTCCTACGAGCAGTACTTC. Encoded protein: CASSEVDGSYEQYF.

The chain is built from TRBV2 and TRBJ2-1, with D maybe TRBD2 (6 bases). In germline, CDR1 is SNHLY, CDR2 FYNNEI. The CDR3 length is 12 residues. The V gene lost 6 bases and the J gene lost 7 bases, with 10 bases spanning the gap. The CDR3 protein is CASSRDSNEQFF. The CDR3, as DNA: TGTGCCAGCAGCCGGGACTCAAATGAGCAGTTCTTC.

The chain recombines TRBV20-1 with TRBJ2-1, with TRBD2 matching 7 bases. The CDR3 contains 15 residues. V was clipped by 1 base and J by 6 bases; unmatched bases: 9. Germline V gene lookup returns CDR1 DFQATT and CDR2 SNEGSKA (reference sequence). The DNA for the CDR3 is TGCAGTGCTAGAGGGGATAGCGGGCGAGGCAATGAGCAGTTCTTC. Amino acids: CSARGDSGRGNEQFF.

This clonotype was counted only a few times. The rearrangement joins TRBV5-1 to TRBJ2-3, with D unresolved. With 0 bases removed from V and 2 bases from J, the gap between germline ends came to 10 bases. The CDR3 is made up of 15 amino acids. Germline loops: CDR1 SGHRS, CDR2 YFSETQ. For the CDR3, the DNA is TGCGCCAGCAGCTTGGGCTTAGACACCACAGATACGCAGTATTTT. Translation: CASSLGLDTTDTQYF.

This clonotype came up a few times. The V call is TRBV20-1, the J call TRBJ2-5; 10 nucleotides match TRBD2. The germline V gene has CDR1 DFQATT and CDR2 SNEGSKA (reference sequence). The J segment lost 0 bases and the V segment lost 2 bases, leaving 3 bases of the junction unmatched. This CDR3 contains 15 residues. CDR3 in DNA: TGCAGTGCTAGACGAGGACTAGCGGACCAAGAGACCCAGTACTTC. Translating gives CSARRGLADQETQYF.

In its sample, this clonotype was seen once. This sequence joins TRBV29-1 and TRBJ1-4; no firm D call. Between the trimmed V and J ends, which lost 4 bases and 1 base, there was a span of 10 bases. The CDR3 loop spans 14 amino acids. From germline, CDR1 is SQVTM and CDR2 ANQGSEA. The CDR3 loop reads CSVADPGTNEKLFF. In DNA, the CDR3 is TGCAGCGTTGCTGATCCAGGAACTAATGAAAAACTGTTTTTT.

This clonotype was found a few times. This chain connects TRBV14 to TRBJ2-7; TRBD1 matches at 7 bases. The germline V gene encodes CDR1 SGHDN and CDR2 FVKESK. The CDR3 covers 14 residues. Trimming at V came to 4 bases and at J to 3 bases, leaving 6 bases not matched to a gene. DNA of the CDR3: TGTGCCAGCAGCCGAAACGGACAGGTCTACGAGCAGTACTTC. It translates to CASSRNGQVYEQYF.

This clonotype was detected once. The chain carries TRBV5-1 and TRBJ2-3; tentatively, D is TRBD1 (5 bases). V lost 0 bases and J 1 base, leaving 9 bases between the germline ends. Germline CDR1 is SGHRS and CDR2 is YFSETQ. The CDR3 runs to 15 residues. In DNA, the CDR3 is TGCGCCAGCAGCTTGGAACAGGCGGGCACAGATACGCAGTATTTT. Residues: CASSLEQAGTDTQYF.

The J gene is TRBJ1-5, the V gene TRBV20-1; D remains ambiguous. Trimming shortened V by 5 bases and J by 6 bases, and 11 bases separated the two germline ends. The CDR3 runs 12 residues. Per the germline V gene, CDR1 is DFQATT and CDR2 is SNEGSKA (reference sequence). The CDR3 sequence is CSAGFEGQPQHF. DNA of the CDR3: TGCAGTGCTGGTTTCGAGGGTCAGCCCCAGCATTTT.

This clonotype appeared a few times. In nucleotides, the CDR3 is TGCGCCAGCAGAGGCACCTGGTCGGATGGCTACACCTTC. This codes for CASRGTWSDGYTF. This chain links TRBV4-1 with TRBJ1-2; D ambiguous. The CDR3 contains 13 residues. The V gene lost 6 bases and the J gene lost 6 bases, with 14 bases spanning the gap. Germline V lookup: CDR1 MGHRA, CDR2 YSYEKL.